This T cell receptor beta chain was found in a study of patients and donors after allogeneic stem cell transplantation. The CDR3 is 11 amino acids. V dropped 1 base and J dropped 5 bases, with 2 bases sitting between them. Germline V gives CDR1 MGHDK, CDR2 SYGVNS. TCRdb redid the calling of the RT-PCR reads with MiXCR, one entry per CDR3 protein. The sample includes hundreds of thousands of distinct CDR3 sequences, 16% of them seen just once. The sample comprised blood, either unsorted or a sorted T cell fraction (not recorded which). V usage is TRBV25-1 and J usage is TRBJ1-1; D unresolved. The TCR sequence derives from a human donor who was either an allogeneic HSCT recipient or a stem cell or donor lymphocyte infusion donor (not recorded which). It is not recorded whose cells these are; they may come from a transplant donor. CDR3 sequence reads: CASSELTEAFF. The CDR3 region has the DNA TGTGCCAGCAGTGAATTAACTGAAGCTTTCTTT.